This entry lists 18 T cell receptor beta chains sequenced from one sample in a study of CD4 T cells in relation to SARS-CoV-2 and coronaviruses. CD4+ T cells from unexposed donors were obtained before the COVID-19 pandemic (2011-2018). After approximately 10 days of culture, CD4+ T cells were isolated. The repertoire was sequenced with immunoSEQ multiplex PCR; TCRdb's copy has only in-frame clones and lacks some. There are approximately 21,000 clones in the sample; over 60% occur only once, and around 13% lies in the top ten. The antigens of these receptors remain unknown. The sample taken for sequencing was CD4+ T cells from PBMCs, cultured in vitro. The source of these receptors is a human donor in good health.

The chain employs TRBV11-2 and TRBJ2-3; 9 bases are a match to TRBD2. Germline V CDR1 and CDR2: SGHAT, FQNNGV. This CDR3 contains 17 residues. The V segment lost 1 base and the J segment 2 bases; nucleotides outside the gene matches: 7. CDR3 sequence (DNA): TGTGCCAGCAGCTTAGGGGTCCTAGCGGGGATCACAGATACGCAGTATTTT. Protein sequence: CASSLGVLAGITDTQYF.

This chain connects TRBV6-2 or TRBV6-3 to TRBJ1-2; D remains ambiguous. CDR3 size: 15 residues. V dropped 2 bases and J dropped 4 bases, with 14 bases sitting between them. Germline values: CDR1 MNHEY, CDR2 SVGEGT. The CDR3 bases are TGTGCCAGCAGTTACGGTTGGCAGGAGTTCTATGGCTACACCTTC. Translation: CASSYGWQEFYGYTF.

This clone was picked up a small number of times. V usage is TRBV11-2 and J usage is TRBJ1-1; the D gene is possibly TRBD1 (5 bases). The CDR3 runs to 13 residues. V gave up 6 bases and J gave up 7 bases, with 15 bases separating them. Per germline, CDR1 SGHAT and CDR2 FQNNGV. CDR3 bases: TGTGCCAGCAGGACCCTGGGGCAGTATGAAGCTTTCTTT. Its protein is CASRTLGQYEAFF.

V is TRBV27 and J is TRBJ1-5, with D tentatively TRBD1 (5 bases). The V end lost 1 base, the J end lost 2 bases, and 9 bases lay between the germline ends. This CDR3 comprises 15 residues. Per germline, CDR1 MNHEY and CDR2 SMNVEV (reference sequence). The CDR3 sequence is CASSLYGRGNQPQHF. Here the CDR3 DNA reads TGTGCCAGCAGTTTATACGGCAGGGGCAATCAGCCCCAGCATTTT.

This chain connects TRBV19 to TRBJ2-3; perhaps TRBD1 as D (6 bases). The CDR3 loop spans 14 amino acids. Germline CDR1 is LNHDA and CDR2 is SQIVND (reference sequence). V lost 1 base and J 4 bases, leaving 9 bases between the germline ends. The CDR3 sequence: CASSIATGPDTQYF. CDR3 sequence (DNA): TGTGCCAGTAGTATAGCTACAGGGCCAGATACGCAGTATTTT.

This chain joins TRBV5-1 and TRBJ1-2; 9 positions match TRBD1. This CDR3 has 12 residues. The V gene end was trimmed by 4 bases and the J gene end by 8 bases; junction bases not matched to a gene: 3. From germline, CDR1 is SGHRS and CDR2 YFSETQ. CDR3 coding DNA: TGCGCCAGCAGCGGACAGGGGCAAGGCTACACCTTC. It is translated as CASSGQGQGYTF.

A single count supports this clone. The chain has TRBV27 and TRBJ2-7; D perhaps matches TRBD1 (5 bases). Trimming shortened V by 3 bases and J by 0 bases, and 12 bases separated the two germline ends. This CDR3 has 15 amino acids. Germline V gene data show CDR1 as MNHEY and CDR2 as SMNVEV (reference sequence). The CDR3 sequence: CASSLRQGSSYEQYF. For the CDR3, the DNA is TGTGCCAGCAGTTTGCGGCAGGGCTCCTCCTACGAGCAGTACTTC.

The chain is built from TRBV7-9 and TRBJ1-1; no firm D call. Germline CDR1 SEHNR, CDR2 FQNEAQ (reference sequence). CDR3 size: 14 residues. V gave up 0 bases and J gave up 0 bases, with 5 bases separating them. This CDR3 is CASSLASVNTEAFF. Written as DNA, the CDR3 is TGTGCCAGCAGCTTAGCGTCGGTGAACACTGAAGCTTTCTTT.

The DNA of the CDR3 is TGCGCCAGCAGCCAAGATAGCGGTCGCTACGAGCAGTACTTC. Translated, it gives CASSQDSGRYEQYF. This sequence joins TRBV4-3 and TRBJ2-7; possible D gene TRBD2, 6 bases. The germline gives CDR1 LGHNA, CDR2 YSLEER. Trimming removed 0 bases from V and 3 bases from J, with 9 bases in between. The CDR3 spans 14 residues.

The chain uses TRBV5-1 and TRBJ1-1; D is ambiguous. V dropped 5 bases and J dropped 3 bases, with 11 bases sitting between them. The germline CDR1 and CDR2 sequences are SGHRS and YFSETQ. This CDR3 is 13 amino acids long. The CDR3 sequence: CASSRGLDTEAFF. CDR3 nucleotide sequence: TGCGCCAGCAGTCGGGGTTTAGACACTGAAGCTTTCTTT.

This chain connects TRBV19 to TRBJ2-1; D perhaps matches TRBD2 (7 bases). The CDR3 sequence is 16 residues long. From germline, CDR1 is LNHDA and CDR2 SQIVND (reference sequence). The V end lost 3 bases, the J end lost 5 bases, and 17 bases lay between the germline ends. The CDR3 loop reads CASSMMGGGGNNEQFF. The CDR3 DNA reads as TGTGCCAGTAGTATGATGGGAGGGGGGGGCAACAATGAGCAGTTCTTC.

The gene calls are TRBV6-6 and TRBJ1-5; TRBD1 matches 10 bases. Trimming took 5 bases from V and 7 from J; bases not matched to a gene: 14. The germline gives CDR1 MNHNY, CDR2 SVGAGI (reference sequence). CDR3 length: 17 amino acids. The CDR3 sequence: CASSRTGTGVGEQPQHF. DNA of the CDR3: TGTGCCAGCAGTCGCACCGGGACAGGGGTTGGGGAGCAGCCCCAGCATTTT.

The rearrangement uses TRBV18 and TRBJ1-5; TRBD1 is a possible D gene (6 bases). CDR1 is KGHSH, CDR2 LQKENI, per germline. V lost 3 bases to trimming and J lost 1 base, with 16 bases between them. The CDR3 covers 17 residues. The CDR3 is CASSPQAQGLSNQPQHF. Here the CDR3 DNA reads TGTGCCAGCTCACCCCAAGCCCAGGGGCTCAGCAATCAGCCCCAGCATTTT.

This clone was seen more than once but under ten times. This sequence joins TRBV2 and TRBJ2-7; D is ambiguous. There are 14 residues in the CDR3. Trimming took 8 bases from V and 3 from J, leaving 17 bases between them. CDR1 and CDR2 from the germline V gene are SNHLY and FYNNEI. The CDR3 sequence: CASRAAGRFYEQYF. The CDR3 DNA follows: TGTGCCAGCCGTGCGGCAGGACGGTTCTACGAGCAGTACTTC.

The V and J genes are TRBV19 and TRBJ1-4; D remains unclear. The CDR3 has 12 residues. CDR1 is LNHDA and CDR2 is SQIVND in the germline V gene (reference sequence). Trimming shortened V by 8 bases and J by 8 bases, and 12 bases separated the two germline ends. The CDR3 sequence: CASWADPEKLFF. CDR3 in DNA: TGTGCCAGTTGGGCAGACCCCGAAAAACTGTTTTTT.

There are a few counts of this clone. The chain links TRBV2 to TRBJ1-4; 7 bases line up with TRBD1. Trimming removed 6 bases from V and 3 bases from J; junction bases left unmatched: 7. The CDR3 is made up of 15 amino acids. In germline, CDR1 is SNHLY, CDR2 FYNNEI. The CDR3: CASREQGLPNEKLFF. CDR3 DNA: TGTGCCAGCAGGGAACAGGGGTTACCTAATGAAAAACTGTTTTTT.

The chain carries TRBV3-1 (or the pseudogene TRBV3-2) and TRBJ2-2; 8 nucleotides match TRBD2. CDR3 length: 15 amino acids. With V trimmed by 3 bases and J by 4 bases, 4 bases remained unmatched. Germline CDR1 reads LGHDT; CDR2 reads YNNKEL (reference sequence). In DNA form, the CDR3 reads TGTGCCAGCAGCCACGGGGGGGTTCGCACCGGGGAGCTGTTTTTT. Translation: CASSHGGVRTGELFF.

The gene calls are TRBV11-2 and TRBJ2-1; the match to TRBD2 covers 7 bases. The V and J ends lost 0 bases and 0 bases, in that order; junction bases with no gene match: 5. The CDR3 has 17 residues. Per germline, CDR1 SGHAT and CDR2 FQNNGV. CDR3 residues: CASSLETGLTSYNEQFF. Written as DNA, the CDR3 is TGTGCCAGCAGCTTAGAGACGGGACTAACCTCCTACAATGAGCAGTTCTTC.